Reported below is one T cell receptor beta chain. Measured with immunoSEQ multiplex PCR; TCRdb has only the in-frame clones, and not every one. This repertoire shows 50,000 to 65,000 clones, roughly 89% found once; its top ten account for more than 14%. This sample is part of a study of cytomegalovirus exposure and HLA in healthy donors. The ends lost 5 bases at V and 1 base at J; junction bases unmatched: 4. The germline CDR1 and CDR2 sequences are SQVTM and ANQGSEA. The CDR3 is 13 residues long. This clonotype originated in a woman in her late teens or twenties in good health and CMV-seronegative. The gene calls are TRBV29-1 and TRBJ1-1; 7 bases line up with TRBD1. Sequencing used PBMCs. The chain's CDR3 is CSVTQGQNTEAFF. The CDR3 DNA reads as TGCAGCGTTACACAGGGGCAGAACACTGAAGCTTTCTTT.